The 24 T cell receptor beta chains given below trace back to one sample, sequenced in a study of shared clonotypes between healthy human individuals (dated by TCRdb to about 2020). CD8 naive samples consisted of CD45RO-negative cells that were positively selected for CCR7, yielding a CD45RA+CCR7+ population without TemRA cells. The receptor library was made with the immunoSEQ multiplex PCR assay. The table was pulled from immuneACCESS by TCRdb, which kept in-frame rearrangements only. Such tables lose some clones; where checked, under half of the loss comes from unresolved V genes, and the rest has no known cause. The sample table contains more than 2 million clones; only one count was recorded for over 85% of them. Of the sample, 1.5% to 2% falls within the top ten clones. Sequenced: naive CD8+ T cells from PBMCs. Per the publication, the cell subset or site label means: CD45RA+CCR7+. The receptors originated from a man aged 18 to 29 in good health. Some clones in this sample may be carry-over from other donors' samples.

CDR3 region: CASSPLRIQGRNTEAFF. In nucleotides, the CDR3 is TGCGCCAGCAGCCCCCTGAGGATCCAGGGGAGGAACACTGAAGCTTTCTTT. The chain links TRBV4-1 to TRBJ1-1; D might be TRBD1 (6 bases). The germline CDR1 and CDR2 sequences are MGHRA and YSYEKL. This CDR3 has 17 amino acids. V lost 4 bases and J 1 base, leaving 19 bases between the germline ends.

This sequence joins TRBV7-2 and TRBJ2-7; a weak D match, TRBD1 (5 bases). Trimming took 4 bases from V and 5 from J, leaving 12 bases between them. Germline V lookup: CDR1 SGHTA, CDR2 FQGNSA. The CDR3 has 13 amino acids. CDR3 amino acids: CASSSRRVHEQYF. CDR3 nucleotides: TGTGCCAGCAGCTCCCGCAGGGTCCACGAGCAGTACTTC. The full variable domain, its missing parts supplied by reference TRBV7-2 and TRBJ2-7, is GAGVSQSPSNKVTEKGKDVELRCDPISGHTALYWYRQSLGQGLEFLIYFQGNSAPDKSGLPSDRFSAERTGGSVSTLTIQRTQQEDSAVYLCASSSRRVHEQYFGPGTRLTVT.

The chain uses TRBV7-9 and TRBJ1-1, with a tentative D call TRBD1 (5 bases). The length of the CDR3 is 14 residues. Germline CDR1 SEHNR, CDR2 FQNEAQ (reference sequence). The ends were cut back, 2 bases at V and 7 bases at J, with 14 bases in the middle. As DNA, the CDR3 is TGTGCCAGCAGCTTACGGGGGAAGACGGGTGAAGCTTTCTTT. Residues: CASSLRGKTGEAFF.

This sequence joins TRBV6-5 and TRBJ2-3; D is tentatively TRBD1 or TRBD2 (5 bases each). Germline CDR1 MNHEY, CDR2 SVGAGI. The CDR3 length is 14 residues. The V and J ends lost 6 bases and 11 bases respectively, with 21 bases between them. The CDR3 nucleotides read TGTGCCAGCAGCCTCCGGGACCCCATAAGGGGGCAGTATTTT. Translating it yields CASSLRDPIRGQYF.

This sequence joins TRBV7-8 and TRBJ2-7; a possible D gene is TRBD1 (6 bases). Deletions cut 5 bases from V and 2 bases from J, with 13 bases between. CDR3 length equals 14 residues. Germline V gene lookup returns CDR1 SGHVS and CDR2 FQNEAQ. This CDR3 is CASSHRDTPYEQYF. In nucleotides, the CDR3 is TGTGCCAGCAGCCATCGGGACACTCCCTACGAGCAGTACTTC.

The table lists this clone with a count of one. The chain has TRBV16 and TRBJ1-5, with D unresolved. Trimming removed 1 base from V and 2 bases from J, with 12 bases in between. The CDR3 totals 16 residues. Germline V gene lookup returns CDR1 KGHSY and CDR2 FQNENV. CDR3 region: CASSQFRTHGNQPQHF. DNA for the CDR3: TGTGCCAGCAGCCAATTCCGAACCCACGGCAATCAGCCCCAGCATTTT.

This chain links TRBV27 with TRBJ1-1; TRBD1 matches 9 bases. There are 14 residues in the CDR3. Germline V gene sequence: CDR1 MNHEY, CDR2 SMNVEV (reference sequence). V was pared by 7 bases and J by 5 bases, with 8 bases of the junction left unmatched. In nucleotides, the CDR3 is TGTGCCAGCACCAGGGGGACAGGGATTACTGAAGCTTTCTTT. Translating it yields CASTRGTGITEAFF.

The gene calls are TRBV29-1 and TRBJ2-5; tentative D call: TRBD1 (6 bases). V was pared by 4 bases and J by 0 bases, with 12 bases between. CDR1 and CDR2 from the germline V gene are SQVTM and ANQGSEA. This CDR3 comprises 14 residues. The CDR3 sequence is CSVVARGYQETQYF. The CDR3 nucleotides are TGCAGCGTTGTTGCCAGGGGATACCAAGAGACCCAGTACTTC.

About this clone itself: This same CDR3 is encoded by further DNA sequences in the sample. The V call is TRBV9, the J call TRBJ2-2; D is uncertain. CDR3 length: 11 residues. In germline, CDR1 is SGDLS, CDR2 YYNGEE. V lost 4 bases to trimming and J lost 6 bases, with 4 bases between them. The chain's CDR3 is CASSQSGELFF. The CDR3 DNA reads TGTGCCAGCAGCCAATCCGGGGAGCTGTTTTTT.

CDR3 region: CSVERRDRGREQYF. As DNA, the CDR3 is TGCAGCGTTGAACGCCGGGACAGGGGCAGAGAGCAGTACTTC. The genes are TRBV29-1 and TRBJ2-7, with 10 bases fitting TRBD1. Per germline, CDR1 SQVTM and CDR2 ANQGSEA. The CDR3 is 14 residues long. Germline trimming cut 2 bases from V and 7 bases from J; bases unmatched to any gene: 8.

This rearrangement joins TRBV7-3 to TRBJ2-2; the D gene is possibly TRBD2 (6 bases). This CDR3 region has 13 residues. Germline CDR1 is SGHTA and CDR2 is FQGTGA. Between the trimmed V and J ends, which lost 6 bases and 5 bases, there was a span of 10 bases. The CDR3 sequence: CASRGEVTGELFF. Written as DNA, the CDR3 is TGTGCCAGCAGAGGGGAGGTTACCGGGGAGCTGTTTTTT. The whole variable domain, remainder taken from reference TRBV7-3 and TRBJ2-2, is GAGVSQTPSNKVTEKGKYVELRCDPISGHTALYWYRQSLGQGPEFLIYFQGTGAADDSGLPNDRFFAVRPEGSVSTLKIQRTERGDSAVYLCASRGEVTGELFFGEGSRLTVL.

The rearrangement joins TRBV28 to TRBJ2-7, with TRBD1 identical over 9 bases. The CDR3 sequence is 13 residues long. Unmatched junction bases numbered 3, after V lost 8 bases and J lost 1 base. CDR1 MDHEN and CDR2 SYDVKM come from the germline V gene. CDR3 sequence: CASGGTGSYEQYF. CDR3 nucleotide sequence: TGTGCCAGCGGAGGGACAGGGTCCTACGAGCAGTACTTC. The full variable domain, its missing parts supplied by reference TRBV28 and TRBJ2-7, is DVKVTQSSRYLVKRTGEKVFLECVQDMDHENMFWYRQDPGLGLRLIYFSYDVKMKEKGDIPEGYSVSREKKERFSLILESASTNQTSMYLCASGGTGSYEQYFGPGTRLTVT.

The V call is TRBV5-1, the J call TRBJ2-3; tentative D call: TRBD1 (5 bases). Trimming cost V 4 bases and J 6 bases, with 15 bases left between them. CDR1 is SGHRS and CDR2 is YFSETQ in the germline V gene. This CDR3 is built from 14 residues. The chain's CDR3 is CASSLDDSLDTQYF. In DNA form, the CDR3 reads TGCGCCAGCAGCCTTGACGACAGCCTTGATACGCAGTATTTT.

Notes on this clone: This CDR3 is also generated by other DNA sequences in the sample. CDR3 loop: CASGGSEQFF. DNA of the CDR3: TGTGCCTCGGGCGGGTCTGAGCAGTTCTTC. The rearrangement uses TRBV27 and TRBJ2-1; perhaps TRBD2 as D (5 bases). The germline V gene has CDR1 MNHEY and CDR2 SMNVEV (reference sequence). Trimming took off 11 bases at V and 9 bases at J, with 11 bases between the two ends. The CDR3 has 10 amino acids.

The chain has TRBV2 and TRBJ2-5; the D gene is possibly TRBD1 (6 bases). V was trimmed by 2 bases and J by 1 base, leaving 17 bases between them. Germline V gene data show CDR1 as SNHLY and CDR2 as FYNNEI. The CDR3 extends over 17 amino acids. The CDR3 loop is CASSEWGPGIAQETQYF. DNA for the CDR3: TGTGCCAGCAGTGAATGGGGGCCAGGGATTGCCCAAGAGACCCAGTACTTC.

Concerning this clone itself: The sample has other DNA sequences that encode this CDR3 too. V usage is TRBV7-2 and J usage is TRBJ2-7; TRBD2 matches 10 bases. Looked up from germline, CDR1 is SGHTA and CDR2 is FQGNSA. The CDR3 covers 15 residues. V shed 5 bases and J 1 base; nucleotides not matched to a gene: 5. The CDR3 bases are TGTGCCAGCAGCCCCGGACTAGCGGCTTCCTACGAGCAGTACTTC. This translates into CASSPGLAASYEQYF.

This clone was found a few times. This chain joins TRBV28 and TRBJ1-1; no clear D. Trimming took 7 bases from V and 5 from J, leaving 14 bases between them. This CDR3 is built from 13 residues. From germline, CDR1 is MDHEN and CDR2 SYDVKM. The CDR3 sequence: CASTVVGYTEAFF. The DNA for the CDR3 is TGTGCCAGCACCGTAGTGGGTTATACTGAAGCTTTCTTT.

This clone was counted only a few times. Other DNA sequences in the same sample also yield this CDR3. The chain is built from TRBV27 and TRBJ2-7, with 11 positions matching TRBD1. This CDR3 has 15 residues. From germline, CDR1 is MNHEY and CDR2 SMNVEV (reference sequence). Trimming at V came to 5 bases and at J to 3 bases, leaving 6 bases not matched to a gene. CDR3 sequence: CASSPRTGGHYEQYF. Here the CDR3 DNA reads TGTGCCAGCAGTCCCCGGACAGGGGGCCACTACGAGCAGTACTTC.

This chain links TRBV19 with TRBJ2-7, with 8 bases matching TRBD2. Trimming cost V 3 bases and J 5 bases; bases outside gene matches: 12. The germline gives CDR1 LNHDA, CDR2 SQIVND (reference sequence). This CDR3 spans 16 amino acids. CDR3 nucleotide sequence: TGTGCCAGTAGTATTCTGGGGACTAGTACCTCTGACGAGCAGTACTTC. Its translation is CASSILGTSTSDEQYF.

The rearrangement uses TRBV7-8 and TRBJ2-3; no clear D. Per germline, CDR1 SGHVS and CDR2 FQNEAQ. The CDR3 is 15 residues long. Trimming removed 4 bases from V and 4 bases from J, with 15 bases in between. This CDR3 reads CASSSSRRPADTQYF. DNA for the CDR3: TGTGCCAGCAGCTCCTCAAGGCGCCCAGCAGATACGCAGTATTTT.

The V and J genes are TRBV9 and TRBJ2-3; D might be TRBD2 (6 bases). The CDR3 has 14 amino acids. Trimming pared 0 bases from V and 4 bases from J, leaving 9 bases between. Germline CDR1 is SGDLS and CDR2 is YYNGEE. The CDR3 nucleotides read TGTGCCAGCAGCGTAGCGACGGGAGCAGATACGCAGTATTTT. Its protein is CASSVATGADTQYF.

The chain recombines TRBV6-1 with TRBJ2-2; D gene unclear. The CDR3 contains 18 residues. The V gene's germline CDR1 is MNHNS and CDR2 SASEGT. The ends were cut back, 2 bases at V and 0 bases at J, with 16 bases in the middle. CDR3 DNA sequence: TGTGCCAGCAGTGAAATCGTTCTTGCACATACGAACACCGGGGAGCTGTTTTTT. Translating gives CASSEIVLAHTNTGELFF.

V usage is TRBV2 and J usage is TRBJ2-5; 8 bases are a match to TRBD1. There are 14 residues in the CDR3. With 7 bases clipped from V and 5 bases from J, the junction kept 9 bases outside the gene matches. Germline V lookup: CDR1 SNHLY, CDR2 FYNNEI. CDR3 protein: CASTPGQEVETQYF. The CDR3 region has the DNA TGTGCCAGCACCCCGGGACAGGAGGTTGAGACCCAGTACTTC.

V gene TRBV2 combines with J gene TRBJ1-5, with D possibly being TRBD1 (5 bases). Germline V gene lookup returns CDR1 SNHLY and CDR2 FYNNEI. The CDR3 length is 15 residues. V was shortened by 4 bases and J by 3 bases, with 13 bases between the two germline ends. The CDR3 bases are TGTGCCAGCAGTGCTGGGCAGGGTTACAATCAGCCCCAGCATTTT. Residues: CASSAGQGYNQPQHF. The variable domain in full, completed from reference TRBV2 and TRBJ1-5, reads EPEVTQTPSHQVTQMGQEVILRCVPISNHLYFYWYRQILGQKVEFLVSFYNNEISEKSEIFDDQFSVERPDGSNFTLKIRSTKLEDSAMYFCASSAGQGYNQPQHFGDGTRLSIL.